A selection of T cell receptor beta chains follows, all from one sample in a study of patients and donors after allogeneic stem cell transplantation. TCRdb recomputed calls from the RT-PCR reads with MiXCR, one row per CDR3 protein. The top ten hold around 6% of the sample, which has about a million distinct CDR3 sequences, more than 15% seen once. Specimen: blood, either unsorted or a sorted T cell fraction (not recorded which). The receptors were gathered from a human donor who was either an allogeneic HSCT recipient or a stem cell or donor lymphocyte infusion donor (not recorded which). It is not recorded whose cells these are; they may come from a transplant donor. The CDR3 runs from the conserved cysteine through the conserved F or W. D genes are given only for firm matches. Size is omitted from some rows. Given values are once, few, many or a class for expanded clones.

.	TRBJ1-4	TRBV10-3	.	CAISESGPLRKLFF	TGTGCCATCAGTGAGTCGGGACCCCTTCGGAAACTGTTTTTT
few	TRBJ2-2	TRBV9	TRBD1	CASSASDRDTGELFF	TGTGCCAGCAGCGCTTCGGACAGGGACACCGGGGAGCTGTTTTTT
.	TRBJ1-2	TRBV9	.	CASTTGIYGYTF	TGTGCCAGCACCACAGGGATTTATGGCTACACCTTC
many	TRBJ1-2	TRBV4-3	.	CASSQDVQDYGYTF	TGCGCCAGCAGCCAAGATGTACAGGACTATGGCTACACCTTC
.	TRBJ2-3	TRBV4-2	.	CASKRGGDTDTQYF	TGTGCCAGCAAGAGAGGGGGGGACACAGATACGCAGTATTTT
.	TRBJ2-1	TRBV4-3	TRBD2	CARGPGLAANEQFF	TGCGCCAGGGGGCCGGGACTAGCGGCTAATGAGCAGTTCTTC
.	TRBJ2-7	TRBV27	.	CASSLSLAYDEQYF	TGTGCCAGCAGTTTATCCCTAGCATATGACGAGCAGTACTTC
few	TRBJ2-5	TRBV12-3/TRBV12-4	TRBD2	CASRVAGGVETQYF	TGTGCCAGCAGGGTAGCGGGGGGGGTGGAGACCCAGTACTTC
few	TRBJ2-5	TRBV5-4	.	CASSYRTRETQYF	TGTGCCAGCAGCTACAGGACGCGGGAGACCCAGTACTTC
.	TRBJ2-3	TRBV10-3	TRBD1	CAITKTGGATDTQYF	TGTGCCATCACCAAGACAGGGGGAGCCACAGATACGCAGTATTTT
many	TRBJ2-1	TRBV20-1	.	CSARDVSSYNEQFF	TGCAGTGCTAGAGACGTGAGCTCCTACAATGAGCAGTTCTTC
few	TRBJ1-1	TRBV7-2	.	CASSLAAGAYTEAFF	TGTGCCAGCAGCTTAGCGGCGGGGGCTTACACTGAAGCTTTCTTT
.	TRBJ2-2	TRBV5-1	.	CASSADSLDFTGELFF	TGCGCCAGCAGCGCGGACAGCCTGGATTTCACCGGGGAGCTGTTTTTT
.	TRBJ2-7	TRBV10-3	.	CAISTSYSYEQYF	TGTGCCATCAGTACCAGCTACTCCTACGAGCAGTACTTC
many	TRBJ1-5	TRBV12-3/TRBV12-4	.	CASSFAYQPQHF	TGTGCCAGCAGTTTCGCTTATCAGCCCCAGCATTTT
.	TRBJ2-1	TRBV9	TRBD2	CASSVSGGSSYNEQFF	TGTGCCAGCAGCGTTAGCGGGGGGAGCTCCTACAATGAGCAGTTCTTC
.	TRBJ1-2	TRBV20-1	.	CSARVSSNYGYTF	TGCAGTGCTAGAGTGAGCTCCAACTATGGCTACACCTTC
.	TRBJ2-2	TRBV4-3	TRBD1	CASSRLDPGQGRAGELFF	TGCGCCAGCAGCCGACTGGACCCGGGACAGGGGAGGGCCGGGGAGCTGTTTTTT
.	TRBJ2-5	TRBV20-1	.	CSASPLTRRETQYF	TGCAGTGCTAGCCCGTTGACAAGGAGGGAGACCCAGTACTTC
many	TRBJ2-1	TRBV12-3/TRBV12-4	TRBD2	CASSSPGLAYEQFF	TGTGCCAGCAGTTCACCGGGACTAGCATATGAGCAGTTCTTC
.	TRBJ2-5	TRBV3-1	TRBD1	CASSQDLVTGEETQYF	TGTGCCAGCAGCCAAGATCTGGTAACAGGGGAAGAGACCCAGTACTTC
few	TRBJ2-1	TRBV7-6	TRBD2	CASSSPLSGPYNEQFF	TGTGCCAGCAGCTCCCCTCTTAGCGGGCCCTACAATGAGCAGTTCTTC